The T cell receptor beta chain under discussion was sequenced for a study of persistence of HIV-infected CD4 T cells. Turning to the study itself: Donors were ART-treated; their CMV- and Gag-responding CD4+ T cells were isolated.

Cells were stimulated with CMV-infected fibroblast lysates at about 9.4 ug/mL. Memory cells lacking CD40L and CD69 with high CD45RO were sorted. Donors had undetectable plasma HIV-1 RNA, under 50 copies/mL, for 4+ years. The CDR3 consists of 15 residues. V was clipped by 6 bases and J by 3 bases, with 18 bases between them. Germline loops: CDR1 MNHEY, CDR2 SVGAGI. Comment on this clone: Its specificity is not known.

This was the immunoSEQ version 4 assay in survey mode. Sequencing used immunoSEQ multiplex PCR; TCRdb keeps in-frame clones, though not all of them. The repertoire holds 46,000 or so clones, with 75% to 85% as singletons. The sample was CD4+ T cells sorted from PBMCs after approximately 20-hour stimulation, taken from a patient who received antiretroviral therapy. The chain recombines TRBV6-5 with TRBJ2-7; D may be TRBD2 (6 bases). The sequence was collected from an adult man with HIV who was CMV-seropositive. The CDR3 region is CASRSGGTGGYEQYF. DNA of the CDR3: TGTGCCAGCAGATCTGGAGGGACGGGTGGCTACGAGCAGTACTTC.